This TCR beta chain was recovered during a study of T cell repertoires in cytomegalovirus infection. Study overall: Both recently identified HLA-C-restricted and well-studied HLA-B-restricted CMV epitopes were used in the study.

The CDR3 runs 15 residues. Trimming removed 0 bases from V and 7 bases from J, with 12 bases in between. CDR1 and CDR2 (germline): LGHNA, YNFKEQ. MiXCR was run by TCRdb on the reads, yielding one entry per CDR3 protein. Of 300,000 or so distinct CDR3 sequences in the sample, around 25% are singletons; the top ten hold 13%. As for this clonotype: The target antigen is unknown.

The TCR comes from a human donor in good health (CMV status not recorded). Some clones in this sample may be carry-over from other donors' samples. The rearrangement links TRBV4-2 to TRBJ2-2, with D possibly matching TRBD2 (5 bases). This sample comprised cultured PBMCs, obtained from culture after CMV antigen stimulation. The CDR3 bases are TGTGCCAGCAGCCAAGAAATCAACCGGGGCGGGGAGCTGTTTTTT. Its translation: CASSQEINRGGELFF.